This passage covers 28 T cell receptor beta chains from one sample sequenced in a study of blood T cell repertoires in COVID-19. This table comes from immunoSEQ multiplex PCR, and its TCRdb copy is limited to in-frame clones, with some not included. Here the sample spans roughly 41,000 clones, about 88% being singletons. Sequenced: peripheral blood. These receptor sequences come from a human donor in a cohort sampled during active COVID-19.

The chain uses TRBV3-1 (or the pseudogene TRBV3-2) and TRBJ2-2; 7 bases align to TRBD2. CDR3 length equals 18 residues. V dropped 0 bases and J dropped 0; count of bases not matched to a gene: 7. Looked up from germline, CDR1 is LGHDT and CDR2 is YNNKEL (reference sequence). The CDR3 sequence is CASSQEPPLAANTGELFF. The CDR3 region has the DNA TGTGCCAGCAGCCAAGAGCCGCCTCTAGCGGCGAACACCGGGGAGCTGTTTTTT.

The CDR3 DNA sequence: TGTGCCAGTCGGAGGGCTTCGAGAACTGAAGCTTTCTTT. It codes for CASRRASRTEAFF. V and J are TRBV19 and TRBJ1-1; D unresolved. The CDR3 consists of 13 residues. Germline V gene data show CDR1 as LNHDA and CDR2 as SQIVND (reference sequence). V lost 8 bases and J 5 bases, leaving 15 bases between the germline ends.

The chain is built from TRBV7-8 and TRBJ2-3; weak D call: TRBD1 (6 bases). There are 19 residues in the CDR3. Germline lookup yields CDR1 SGHVS and CDR2 FQNEAQ. The V end lost 4 bases, the J end lost 4 bases, and 27 bases lay between the germline ends. CDR3 sequence: CASSWALAGARLIADTQYF. CDR3 DNA sequence: TGTGCCAGCAGCTGGGCATTAGCAGGGGCGCGTCTTATAGCAGATACGCAGTATTTT.

CDR3 in DNA: TGTGCCAGCATAAGACTAGGATATGGCTACACCTTC. As protein: CASIRLGYGYTF. J is TRBJ1-2 and V is TRBV21-1. TRBV21-1 is reported as a pseudogene. This CDR3 comprises 12 residues.

The V and J genes are TRBV6-1 and TRBJ1-5; D gene unclear. The CDR3 runs 15 residues. V was trimmed by 0 bases and J by 7 bases, leaving 13 bases between them. In germline, CDR1 is MNHNS, CDR2 SASEGT. CDR3 in amino acids: CASSEAWAISQPQHF. The CDR3 coding sequence is TGTGCCAGCAGTGAAGCGTGGGCCATATCACAGCCCCAGCATTTT.

This clone has only a few counts. The rearrangement uses TRBV5-4 and TRBJ2-1; no firm D call. This CDR3 is built from 13 residues. Germline lookup yields CDR1 SGHNT and CDR2 YYREEE (reference sequence). V gave up 7 bases and J gave up 6 bases, with 14 bases separating them. Here the CDR3 DNA reads TGTGCCAGCCACGAGTCTCCTCCCAATGAGCAGTTCTTC. It is translated as CASHESPPNEQFF.

The gene calls are TRBV9 and TRBJ2-7, with no clear D. CDR3 length: 14 residues. The germline V gene has CDR1 SGDLS and CDR2 YYNGEE. V lost 4 bases, J lost 4 bases, and 15 bases lay in between. The CDR3 DNA is TGTGCCAGCAGCCCTCCCGGCAGGTGGTACGAGCAGTACTTC. Translated: CASSPPGRWYEQYF.

The DNA for the CDR3 is TGTGCCAGTAGTCGAGGACAGGAAAACACTGAAGCTTTCTTT. Its translation: CASSRGQENTEAFF. The chain links TRBV19 to TRBJ1-1; 7 bases align to TRBD1. CDR1 LNHDA and CDR2 SQIVND come from the germline V gene (reference sequence). Germline trimming cut 5 bases from V and 2 bases from J; bases unmatched to any gene: 5. This CDR3 is built from 14 residues.

The rearrangement joins TRBV11-2 to TRBJ1-2; 9 nucleotides align to TRBD1. Looked up from germline, CDR1 is SGHAT and CDR2 is FQNNGV. The J segment lost 7 bases and the V segment lost 4 bases, leaving 10 bases of the junction unmatched. The CDR3 is 15 amino acids. DNA of the CDR3: TGTGCCAGCAGCTCTATAATACAGGGGGCCGGTGGCTACACCTTC. Translation gives CASSSIIQGAGGYTF.

This sequence joins TRBV10-3 and TRBJ2-7, with D perhaps TRBD2 (6 bases). The CDR3 covers 12 residues. The V gene lost 8 bases and the J gene lost 3 bases, with 11 bases spanning the gap. CDR1 ENHRY and CDR2 SYGVKD come from the germline V gene. CDR3 coding DNA: TGTGCCATCGAAGGAGGGGACTACGAGCAGTACTTC. Amino acid sequence: CAIEGGDYEQYF.

The chain couples TRBV2 to TRBJ1-2; a possible D gene is TRBD1 (6 bases). The CDR3 is 14 residues long. CDR1 SNHLY and CDR2 FYNNEI come from the germline V gene. Trimming shortened V by 7 bases and J by 6 bases, and 18 bases separated the two germline ends. CDR3 amino acids: CASMTTGKPNGYTF. Here the CDR3 DNA reads TGTGCCAGCATGACTACAGGGAAACCGAATGGCTACACCTTC.

The V and J genes are TRBV11-2 and TRBJ2-7; possible D gene TRBD1, 6 bases. The length of the CDR3 is 14 residues. Trimming stripped 4 bases from V and 7 bases from J, with 17 bases between. Germline assignment: CDR1 SGHAT and CDR2 FQNNGV. CDR3 region: CASSSQPGQGEQYF. CDR3 bases: TGTGCCAGCAGCTCCCAACCGGGACAAGGAGAGCAGTACTTC.

The V and J genes are TRBV18 and TRBJ1-1; 12 bases align to TRBD1. V lost 3 bases, J lost 0 bases, and 2 bases stayed unmatched. The CDR3 consists of 16 residues. Germline V gives CDR1 KGHSH, CDR2 LQKENI. CDR3 in amino acids: CASSPGTGGMNTEAFF. Here the CDR3 DNA reads TGTGCCAGCTCACCCGGGACAGGGGGCATGAACACTGAAGCTTTCTTT. Complete variable domain (other parts from reference TRBV18 and TRBJ1-1): NAGVMQNPRHLVRRRGQEARLRCSPMKGHSHVYWYRQLPEEGLKFMVYLQKENIIDESGMPKERFSAEFPKEGPSILRIQQVVRGDSAAYFCASSPGTGGMNTEAFFGQGTRLTVV.

The genes are TRBV5-6 and TRBJ2-1; 13 bases map to TRBD2. CDR3 length equals 15 residues. Germline-derived CDR1 and CDR2 are SGHDT and YYEEEE. J lost 4 bases, V lost 4 bases, and 2 bases had no gene match. In nucleotides, the CDR3 is TGTGCCAGCAGCCCGGGACTAGCGGGATACAATGAGCAGTTCTTC. It yields the protein CASSPGLAGYNEQFF.

The V and J genes are TRBV6-6 and TRBJ2-3; TRBD2 might be the D (5 bases). This CDR3 comprises 13 residues. V was pared by 7 bases and J by 5 bases, with 13 bases between. Germline CDR1 MNHNY, CDR2 SVGAGI (reference sequence). CDR3 coding DNA: TGTGCCAGCAATCTGGCGGGCATAGATACGCAGTATTTT. This sequence encodes CASNLAGIDTQYF.

This clone came up a few times. This chain joins TRBV7-8 and TRBJ2-2; perhaps TRBD1 as D (5 bases). The germline CDR1 and CDR2 sequences are SGHVS and FQNEAQ. This CDR3 has 14 amino acids. The germline V and J ends were trimmed by 3 bases and 6 bases, with 11 bases remaining between them. Here the CDR3 reads CASSLSLGAGELFF. For the CDR3, the DNA is TGTGCCAGCAGCTTGAGCCTAGGGGCCGGGGAGCTGTTTTTT.

The CDR3 reads CASTTNRGGEQFF. The CDR3 nucleotides are TGTGCCAGCACGACAAACCGGGGTGGGGAGCAGTTCTTC. This sequence joins TRBV12-3 or TRBV12-4 and TRBJ2-1; TRBD2 might be the D (5 bases). The V end was cut by 7 bases, the J end by 10 bases, with 17 bases between. This CDR3 spans 13 amino acids.

This chain uses TRBV3-1 (or the pseudogene TRBV3-2) with TRBJ1-5, with TRBD1 as a possible D gene (5 bases). The germline V gene has CDR1 LGHDT and CDR2 YNNKEL (reference sequence). V was cut by 0 bases and J by 9 bases, with 12 bases left in between. CDR3 length equals 14 residues. The CDR3 region is CASSQDAGLGPQHF. In DNA, the CDR3 is TGTGCCAGCAGCCAAGATGCAGGGTTGGGGCCCCAGCATTTT.

The chain employs TRBV4-1 and TRBJ1-5, with 8 bases matching TRBD1. After removal of 4 bases from V and 4 bases from J, the junction contained 9 bases not matched to a gene. CDR3 size: 16 residues. Looked up from germline, CDR1 is MGHRA and CDR2 is YSYEKL. The CDR3 is CASSLTPGGANQPQHF. The CDR3 nucleotides read TGCGCCAGCAGCCTGACCCCAGGGGGCGCGAATCAGCCCCAGCATTTT.

The rearrangement links TRBV6-4 to TRBJ1-2; TRBD1 matches at 9 bases. V was clipped by 4 bases and J by 11 bases; unmatched bases: 20. Germline lookup yields CDR1 MRHNA and CDR2 SNTAGT. The CDR3 covers 17 residues. The CDR3 bases are TGTGCCAGCAGTGCGGGGACAGGGTCATTCTCATATTTAACGTACACCTTC. It is translated as CASSAGTGSFSYLTYTF.

The rearrangement joins TRBV28 to TRBJ1-2; D unclear. Germline V gives CDR1 MDHEN, CDR2 SYDVKM. The CDR3 length is 17 residues. V lost 3 bases and J lost 4, with 21 bases in between. Here the CDR3 reads CASSFGRREVAVYGYTF. The CDR3 DNA reads TGTGCCAGCAGTTTCGGAAGGAGGGAGGTAGCGGTCTATGGCTACACCTTC.

This chain joins TRBV11-2 and TRBJ2-3, with D perhaps TRBD2 (5 bases). Trimming left V 2 bases short and J 1 base short, with 7 bases between. This CDR3 spans 14 amino acids. CDR1 is SGHAT and CDR2 is FQNNGV in the germline V gene. The CDR3 bases are TGTGCCAGCAGCTTAAGCGGACGCACAGATACGCAGTATTTT. The encoded protein is CASSLSGRTDTQYF.

In this sample, this clone turned up once. The genes are TRBV6-2 or TRBV6-3 and TRBJ2-7; D is perhaps TRBD2 (5 bases). The V gene lost 4 bases and the J gene lost 0 bases, with 13 bases spanning the gap. Germline V gene data show CDR1 as MNHEY and CDR2 as SVGEGT. The CDR3 length is 15 residues. DNA for the CDR3: TGTGCCAGCAGTTTCGCGAGCGGCAGCTCCTACGAGCAGTACTTC. Translating it yields CASSFASGSSYEQYF.

This clone occurred once. The rearrangement links TRBV5-1 to TRBJ2-7; D possibly corresponds to TRBD2 (5 bases). Trimming shortened V by 0 bases and J by 3 bases, and 10 bases separated the two germline ends. This CDR3 region has 14 residues. Germline CDR1 reads SGHRS; CDR2 reads YFSETQ. The CDR3 coding sequence is TGCGCCAGCAGCTTGGGGTCGGGAAACTACGAGCAGTACTTC. Protein sequence: CASSLGSGNYEQYF. Combining the CDR3 with reference TRBV5-1 and TRBJ2-7 gives the whole variable domain KAGVTQTPRYLIKTRGQQVTLSCSPISGHRSVSWYQQTPGQGLQFLFEYFSETQRNKGNFPGRFSGRQFSNSRSEMNVSTLELGDSALYLCASSLGSGNYEQYFGPGTRLTVT.

The V gene is TRBV5-8, the J gene TRBJ2-7, with 7 nucleotides matching TRBD2. The CDR3 totals 15 residues. The germline CDR1 and CDR2 sequences are SGHTS and YDEGEE. The V gene end was trimmed by 0 bases and the J gene end by 3 bases; junction bases not matched to a gene: 6. The CDR3 region has the DNA TGTGCCAGCAGCTTGGTTGGGGGGGGATACTACGAGCAGTACTTC. Translating it yields CASSLVGGGYYEQYF.

J is TRBJ2-1 and V is TRBV7-8, with 10 nucleotides matching TRBD2. J lost 5 bases, V lost 4 bases, and 11 bases had no gene match. The CDR3 extends over 17 amino acids. Germline-derived CDR1 and CDR2 are SGHVS and FQNEAQ. This CDR3 is CASSSRTSGALDNEQFF. The CDR3 nucleotides are TGTGCCAGCAGCTCCCGGACTAGCGGTGCCTTGGACAATGAGCAGTTCTTC.

V gene TRBV4-1 combines with J gene TRBJ1-4; D is possibly TRBD1 (5 bases). Germline CDR1 and CDR2: MGHRA and YSYEKL. V dropped 1 base and J dropped 6 bases, with 12 bases sitting between them. The CDR3 spans 15 residues. In nucleotides, the CDR3 is TGCGCCAGCAGCCAAGTGCAGGGATTATATGAAAAACTGTTTTTT. Protein: CASSQVQGLYEKLFF.

The rearrangement joins TRBV2 to TRBJ2-7; a possible D gene is TRBD2 (5 bases). The V and J ends lost 2 bases and 11 bases respectively, with 13 bases between them. The V gene's germline CDR1 is SNHLY and CDR2 FYNNEI. The length of the CDR3 is 12 residues. The CDR3 loop is CASSESPGWKYF. The CDR3 bases are TGTGCCAGCAGTGAATCCCCGGGGTGGAAGTACTTC.